This record covers a single TCR beta chain. Trimming removed 1 base at V and 2 bases at J, with 7 bases between. CDR3 length: 13 amino acids. CDR1 SQVTM and CDR2 ANQGSEA come from the germline V gene. The PCR was carried out with 60 Vbeta primers and 13 Jbeta primers. TCRdb's copy holds only in-frame clones and misses some; the assay was immunoSEQ multiplex PCR. Here the sample spans 150,000 to 200,000 clones, roughly 84% being singletons. This specimen belongs to a study of cytomegalovirus exposure and HLA in healthy donors. This sequence joins TRBV29-1 and TRBJ2-3; D not resolved. Sequenced material: PBMCs. The receptor was isolated from a girl less than two years old in good health and CMV-seronegative. CDR3 amino acids: CSVEGRYTDTQYF. CDR3 sequence (DNA): TGCAGCGTTGAAGGGCGGTACACAGATACGCAGTATTTT.